This T cell receptor (beta chain) was observed in a study of beta chain features in type 1 diabetes (dated 2018 in TCRdb). As for the study more broadly: Mean age, gender distribution, total cell number and subset yield did not differ between patients and healthy donors. In the study, TCRB repertoires of sorted circulating CD4+ T cell subsets from recently diagnosed type 1 diabetes patients were compared with those of matched healthy donors. Whereas all 30 or so donors provided naive and central memory subsets, regulatory and stem cell-like memory subsets were isolated from just 8 patients and roughly eight healthy donors. A total of over 90,000,000 sorted cells were examined across all samples, and a strong correlation was observed between cell number per subset and RNA yield. What the study reported, not specific to this receptor: PCR might favor shorter templates, but patient and control samples were amplified and corrected together, so any skew would affect both groups equally. Naive, central memory and regulatory TCRB repertoires appeared to be more alike among patients than among healthy donors. Fewer insertions and more nucleotide deletions at VDJ recombination sites were observed in patients with type 1 diabetes, implying thymic rearrangement abnormalities. Because cDNA was sequenced instead of genomic DNA, highly expressing activated cells could be over-represented, though the groups showed no difference in activation or CD3 levels. A moderate but significant shortening of TCRB CDR3 length was observed in type 1 diabetes patients in all four CD4+ subsets. HLA sub-analyses involved small numbers of individuals, so any influence of HLA type on TCRB rearrangement remained unresolved.

All of the isolated RNA was reverse transcribed with the High Capacity cDNA Reverse Transcription Kit, so expressed TCRB transcripts were sequenced. Deep immunoSEQ sequencing was performed on naive, central memory and regulatory T cell samples, with an average of around 3.4 million total reads per sample. After sorted cells were lysed in RLT buffer, RNA was extracted with DNase-treated RNeasy Micro or Mini kits, with the choice depending on cell number. To prevent cross-contamination, every cell subset was processed on its own, while patient and healthy donor samples were processed together. The immunoSEQ multiplex PCR was used to amplify TCRB sequences from cDNA, yielding 87-bp fragments that span the CDR3 region. Sequencing of the amplicons was performed on the Illumina HiSeq platform. The original methods were these. PCR bias was corrected computationally using synthetic template baselines, and reads within Hamming distance 2 were collapsed, with unmergeable singletons discarded. Reads were aligned against IMGT so that V, D and J genes, CDR3 length and insertions or deletions at six rearrangement sites could be assigned. Within each subset, clonotype counts were normalized to the number of sorted cells before true diversity and Gini coefficients were calculated with the tcR R package. Repertoire sharing was quantified using the overlap coefficient calculated on TCRB nucleotide sequences. TCRdb took this table from immuneACCESS and kept in-frame rearrangements with V and J called. Such tables lack part of the clones; where checked against another copy, unresolved V genes explain under half of the gap, and the rest is unexplained. V and J calls and clone size are given by that table; D and trimming were obtained from the DNA. Recorded for this sample are 25,000 or so clones; roughly three quarters of them occurred a single time. Clones ranked in the top ten supply about 2.2% of the sample.

From each donor, a single peripheral blood sample of 100 to 150 mL on average was drawn into heparinised tubes. Using a panel that included CD45RO, CCR7, CD25, CD127, CD95 and CD27, naive, central memory, regulatory and stem cell-like memory CD4+ T cells were sorted on a BD FACSAria II. Every sorted population had a purity above 95%. PBMCs were isolated right away by Lymphoprep density gradient centrifugation and were stained directly, without culture. So that batch effects would be minimized, each experiment stained and sorted samples in pairs, pairing one healthy donor with one patient. In the case of this clone: Its binding antigen is unknown. No base qualities exist here, and no much larger clone lies one base off it.

For CDR1 and CDR2, the germline V gene lists MNHNS and SASEGT. The CDR3 has 11 amino acids, counting the end cysteine and phenylalanine. Solely the CDR3 DNA is kept, with 33 bases framed from the first base. V is cut by 4 bases and J by 3 bases, and the space between the germline ends is 4 bases. The sequence was obtained from a woman aged 40 to 50 in good health. What was sequenced was Tregs from blood. The cell subset or site label here, explained by the study, means: regulatory CD4+ T cells. The sequence joins TRBV6-1 to TRBJ2-7; the D gene is not confidently resolved. The CDR3 loop reads CASSGHYEQYF. The sequenced DNA: TGTGCCAGCAGTGGTCACTACGAGCAGTACTTC.